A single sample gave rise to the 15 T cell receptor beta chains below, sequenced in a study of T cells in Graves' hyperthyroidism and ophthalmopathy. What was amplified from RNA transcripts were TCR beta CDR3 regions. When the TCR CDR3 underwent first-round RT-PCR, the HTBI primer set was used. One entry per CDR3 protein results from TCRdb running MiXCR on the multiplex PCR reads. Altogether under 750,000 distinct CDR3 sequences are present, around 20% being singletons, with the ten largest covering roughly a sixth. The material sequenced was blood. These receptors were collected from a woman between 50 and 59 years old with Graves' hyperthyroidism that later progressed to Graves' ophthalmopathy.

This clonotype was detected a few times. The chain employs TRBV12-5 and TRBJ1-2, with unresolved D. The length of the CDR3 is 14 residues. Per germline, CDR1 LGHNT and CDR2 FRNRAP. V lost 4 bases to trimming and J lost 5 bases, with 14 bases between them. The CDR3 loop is CASGSIPREYGYTF. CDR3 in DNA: TGTGCTAGTGGTTCTATCCCTAGGGAATATGGCTACACCTTC.

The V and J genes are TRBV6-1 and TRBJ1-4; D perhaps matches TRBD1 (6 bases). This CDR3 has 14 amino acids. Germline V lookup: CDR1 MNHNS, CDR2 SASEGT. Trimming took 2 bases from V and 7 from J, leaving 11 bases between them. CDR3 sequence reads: CASSEQGFFEKLFF. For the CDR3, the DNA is TGTGCCAGCAGTGAACAGGGGTTCTTTGAAAAACTGTTTTTT.

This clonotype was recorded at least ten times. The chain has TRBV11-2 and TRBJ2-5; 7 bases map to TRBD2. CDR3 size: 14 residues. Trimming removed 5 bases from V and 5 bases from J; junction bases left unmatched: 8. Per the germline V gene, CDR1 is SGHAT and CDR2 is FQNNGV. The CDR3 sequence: CASSPRTRTETQYF. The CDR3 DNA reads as TGTGCCAGCAGCCCCCGGACTAGGACGGAGACCCAGTACTTC. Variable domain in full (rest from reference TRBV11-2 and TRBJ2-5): EAGVAQSPRYKIIEKRQSVAFWCNPISGHATLYWYQQILGQGPKLLIQFQNNGVVDDSQLPKDRFSAERLKGVDSTLKIQPAKLEDSAVYLCASSPRTRTETQYFGPGTRLLVL.

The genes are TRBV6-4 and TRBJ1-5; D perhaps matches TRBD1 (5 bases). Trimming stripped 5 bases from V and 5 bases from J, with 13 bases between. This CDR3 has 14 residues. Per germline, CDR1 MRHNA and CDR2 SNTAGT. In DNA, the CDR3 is TGTGCCAGCAGTTATAGAGGGGTTGATCAGCCCCAGCATTTT. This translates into CASSYRGVDQPQHF.

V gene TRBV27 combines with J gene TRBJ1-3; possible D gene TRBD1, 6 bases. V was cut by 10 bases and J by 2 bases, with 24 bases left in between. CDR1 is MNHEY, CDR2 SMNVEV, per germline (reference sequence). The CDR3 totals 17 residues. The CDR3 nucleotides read TGTGCCACCGCTCCCTGGGGGGGGCTTCAGGCTGGAAACACCATATATTTT. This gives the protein CATAPWGGLQAGNTIYF.

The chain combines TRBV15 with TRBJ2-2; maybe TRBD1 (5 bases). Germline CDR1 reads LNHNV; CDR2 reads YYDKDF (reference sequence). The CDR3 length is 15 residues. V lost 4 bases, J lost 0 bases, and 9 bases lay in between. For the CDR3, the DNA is TGTGCCACCAGCAAGGGGTTTTCGAACACCGGGGAGCTGTTTTTT. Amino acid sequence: CATSKGFSNTGELFF.

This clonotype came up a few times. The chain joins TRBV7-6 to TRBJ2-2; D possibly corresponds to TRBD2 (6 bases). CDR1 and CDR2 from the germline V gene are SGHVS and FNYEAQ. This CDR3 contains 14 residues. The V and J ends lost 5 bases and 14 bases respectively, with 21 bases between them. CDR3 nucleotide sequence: TGTGCCAGCAGCCCGGTGACCCACCTCGGGAGACTGTTTTTT. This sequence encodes CASSPVTHLGRLFF.

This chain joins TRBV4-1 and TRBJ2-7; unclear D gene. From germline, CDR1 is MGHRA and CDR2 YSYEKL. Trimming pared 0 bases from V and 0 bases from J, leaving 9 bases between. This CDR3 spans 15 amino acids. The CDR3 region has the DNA TGCGCCAGCAGCCAAGAATCGAGGAGCTCCTACGAGCAGTACTTC. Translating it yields CASSQESRSSYEQYF.

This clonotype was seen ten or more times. This CDR3 is CASPPYGLAGLQETQYF. CDR3 sequence (DNA): TGTGCCAGCCCCCCCTACGGATTAGCGGGGCTCCAAGAGACCCAGTACTTC. V and J are TRBV6-1 and TRBJ2-5; 8 bases are a match to TRBD2. J gave up 1 base and V 8 bases, and 15 bases lay outside the gene matches. The CDR3 runs to 17 residues. The V gene's germline CDR1 is MNHNS and CDR2 SASEGT.

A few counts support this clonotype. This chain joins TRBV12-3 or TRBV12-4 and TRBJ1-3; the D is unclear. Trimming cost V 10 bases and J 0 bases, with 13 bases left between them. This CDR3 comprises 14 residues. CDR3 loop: CATRPLLSGNTIYF. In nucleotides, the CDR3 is TGTGCCACGAGACCGCTTCTCTCTGGAAACACCATATATTTT.

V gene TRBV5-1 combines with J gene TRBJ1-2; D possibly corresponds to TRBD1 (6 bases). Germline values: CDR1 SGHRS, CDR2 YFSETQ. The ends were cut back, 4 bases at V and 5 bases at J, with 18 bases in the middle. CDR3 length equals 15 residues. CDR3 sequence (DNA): TGCGCCAGCAGCCCGAGCCCCGAGGGGGTATATGGCTACACCTTC. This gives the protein CASSPSPEGVYGYTF. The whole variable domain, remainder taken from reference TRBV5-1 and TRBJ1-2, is KAGVTQTPRYLIKTRGQQVTLSCSPISGHRSVSWYQQTPGQGLQFLFEYFSETQRNKGNFPGRFSGRQFSNSRSEMNVSTLELGDSALYLCASSPSPEGVYGYTFGSGTRLTVV.

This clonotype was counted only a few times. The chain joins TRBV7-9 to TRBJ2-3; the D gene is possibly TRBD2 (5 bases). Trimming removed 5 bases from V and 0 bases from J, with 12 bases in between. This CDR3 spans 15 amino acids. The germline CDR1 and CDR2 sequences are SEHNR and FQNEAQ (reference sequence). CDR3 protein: CASSQAVPSTDTQYF. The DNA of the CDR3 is TGTGCCAGCAGCCAAGCGGTCCCTAGCACAGATACGCAGTATTTT.

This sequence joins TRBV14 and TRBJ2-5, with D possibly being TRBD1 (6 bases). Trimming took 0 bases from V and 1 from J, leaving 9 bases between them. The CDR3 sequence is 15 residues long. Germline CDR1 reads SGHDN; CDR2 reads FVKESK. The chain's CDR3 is CASSQDFRGQETQYF. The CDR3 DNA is TGTGCCAGCAGCCAAGATTTCAGGGGCCAAGAGACCCAGTACTTC. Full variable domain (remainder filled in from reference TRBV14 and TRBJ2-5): EAGVTQFPSHSVIEKGQTVTLRCDPISGHDNLYWYRRVMGKEIKFLLHFVKESKQDESGMPNNRFLAERTGGTYSTLKVQPAELEDSGVYFCASSQDFRGQETQYFGPGTRLLVL.

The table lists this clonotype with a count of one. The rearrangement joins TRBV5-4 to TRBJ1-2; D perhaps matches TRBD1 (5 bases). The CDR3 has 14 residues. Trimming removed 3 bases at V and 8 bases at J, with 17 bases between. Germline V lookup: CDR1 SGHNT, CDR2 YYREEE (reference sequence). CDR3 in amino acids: CASSYLGRGEGYTF. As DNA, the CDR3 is TGTGCCAGCAGCTACCTGGGGAGGGGAGAGGGCTACACCTTC.

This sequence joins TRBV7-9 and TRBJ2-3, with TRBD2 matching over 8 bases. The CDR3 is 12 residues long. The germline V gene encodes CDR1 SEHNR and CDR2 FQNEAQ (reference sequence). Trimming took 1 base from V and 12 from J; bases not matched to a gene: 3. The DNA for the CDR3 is TGTGCCAGCAGCTTAGGACGGACTAGCCAGTATTTT. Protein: CASSLGRTSQYF.